A selection of T cell receptor beta chains follows, all from one sample in a study of OX40 agonist ivuxolimab in advanced cancers. Sequencing used immunoSEQ multiplex PCR; TCRdb keeps in-frame clones, though not all of them. Counted here are tens of thousands of clones, 85% to 95% occurring once; the ten biggest clones make up about 0.95%. The specimen was CD4+ or CD8+ T cells sorted from blood, collected in a trial of the OX40 agonist ivuxolimab. Receptors were obtained from an adult with an advanced solid tumor such as melanoma, head and neck, liver or kidney cancer. The CDR3 runs from the conserved cysteine through the conserved F or W. Each record gives: J gene, V gene, D gene, clone size, CDR3 protein, CDR3 DNA. The D gene is left open where the match is weak. Expanded clones get a size class; other rows say once, few or many, or leave the size out.

TRBJ2-7,TRBV7-8,.,.,CASSFRSLSHEQYF,TGTGCCAGCAGCTTCCGGAGCCTCTCCCACGAGCAGTACTTC
TRBJ2-5,TRBV11-2,.,.,CASSYLTGGGETQYF,TGTGCCAGCAGTTATCTAACCGGGGGAGGTGAGACCCAGTACTTC
TRBJ2-1,TRBV9,.,.,CASSVGSASSHEQFF,TGTGCCAGCAGCGTAGGATCCGCGAGCTCCCATGAGCAGTTCTTC
TRBJ1-1,TRBV11-3,.,.,CASSYRTETNTEAFF,TGTGCCAGCAGCTACCGGACGGAGACGAACACTGAAGCTTTCTTT
TRBJ2-1,TRBV7-9,.,.,CASSLTGVGNEQFF,TGTGCCAGCAGCTTGACAGGCGTGGGAAATGAGCAGTTCTTC
TRBJ1-4,TRBV6-4,.,.,CASSDTLGGGLSRCEKLFF,TGTGCCAGCAGTGACACTTTAGGGGGGGGGCTGTCGAGATGTGAAAAACTGTTTTTT
TRBJ1-1,TRBV30,.,.,CAWSVKTEAFF,TGTGCCTGGAGTGTAAAGACTGAGGCTTTCTTT
TRBJ2-1,TRBV29-1,TRBD2,once,CSVRGLAGLNEQFF,TGCAGCGTACGGGGACTAGCGGGATTGAATGAGCAGTTCTTC
TRBJ1-1,TRBV19,.,.,CASSSGPPPNTEAFF,TGTGCCAGTAGTTCTGGGCCACCTCCAAACACTGAAGCTTTCTTT
TRBJ2-5,TRBV29-1,TRBD2,.,CSVELAGETQYF,TGCAGCGTTGAACTAGCGGGAGAGACCCAGTACTTC
TRBJ1-6,TRBV9,.,.,CASSVSGRVGNSPLHF,TGTGCCAGCAGCGTATCGGGCAGGGTCGGGAATTCACCCCTCCACTTT
TRBJ2-5,TRBV5-4,TRBD1,.,CASSLVDRGTQYF,TGTGCCAGCAGCTTGGTTGACAGGGGGACCCAGTACTTC
TRBJ2-1,TRBV4-2,TRBD2,.,CASTGLAGIDNEQFF,TGTGCCAGCACCGGACTAGCGGGAATTGACAATGAGCAGTTCTTC
TRBJ2-2,TRBV2,.,.,CASWGAGELFF,TGTGCCAGCTGGGGCGCCGGGGAGCTGTTTTTT
TRBJ2-2,TRBV5-4,TRBD1,.,CASSRRTGGSGELFF,TGTGCCAGCAGCCGCCGGACAGGGGGATCCGGGGAGCTGTTTTTT
TRBJ1-2,TRBV6-5,.,.,CASSRDFHYGYTF,TGTGCCAGCAGCCGGGACTTCCACTATGGCTACACCTTC
TRBJ1-1,TRBV7-9,.,.,CASSPRESTEAFF,TGTGCCAGCAGCCCCCGCGAAAGCACTGAAGCTTTCTTT
TRBJ2-5,TRBV6-1,.,few,CASSEPGAPTQETQYF,TGTGCCAGCAGTGAACCGGGAGCTCCCACACAAGAGACCCAGTACTTC
TRBJ2-7,TRBV18,.,few,CASSRPEGDQYF,TGTGCCAGCTCACGCCCCGAGGGCGACCAGTACTTC
TRBJ2-7,TRBV5-1,TRBD2,.,CASTPGTSGSGGEQYF,TGCGCCAGCACACCAGGGACTAGCGGGAGCGGGGGCGAGCAGTACTTC
TRBJ2-7,TRBV18,TRBD1,.,CASSPQDRSSYEQYF,TGTGCCAGCTCACCTCAGGACAGGAGCTCCTACGAGCAGTACTTC
TRBJ1-1,TRBV6-1,TRBD1,.,CASQSRQGASTEAFF,TGTGCCAGCCAATCTAGACAGGGGGCGAGCACTGAAGCTTTCTTT
TRBJ2-7,TRBV5-1,TRBD1,.,CASSLVDRVGEQYF,TGCGCCAGCAGCTTGGTCGACAGGGTCGGCGAGCAGTACTTC
TRBJ1-3,TRBV6-5,.,.,CASRGGPGNTIYF,TGTGCCAGCAGGGGCGGACCTGGAAACACCATATATTTT
TRBJ2-6,TRBV19,.,.,CASSILAGTGANVLTF,TGTGCCAGTAGTATACTGGCGGGGACTGGGGCCAACGTCCTGACTTTC
TRBJ2-5,TRBV6-1,TRBD2,once,CASSGQLAGGDETQYF,TGTGCCAGCAGTGGGCAACTAGCGGGGGGTGACGAGACCCAGTACTTC
TRBJ1-4,TRBV7-9,.,.,CASSPLGGAREKLFF,TGTGCCAGCAGCCCCCTGGGGGGGGCGCGGGAAAAACTGTTTTTT
TRBJ1-1,TRBV19,.,.,CASTDGHIMNTEAFF,TGTGCCAGTACGGACGGGCACATTATGAACACTGAAGCTTTCTTT
TRBJ2-7,TRBV5-1,TRBD1,.,CASSLLGQGAYEQYF,TGCGCCAGCAGCTTGTTGGGACAGGGGGCCTACGAGCAGTACTTC
TRBJ2-7,TRBV5-1,.,.,CASSFRQLDDSYEQYF,TGCGCCAGCAGCTTCAGGCAGTTAGACGACTCCTACGAGCAGTACTTC
TRBJ2-5,TRBV5-1,TRBD1,.,CASSGTGGASGETQYF,TGCGCCAGCAGCGGGACAGGGGGCGCGTCGGGAGAGACCCAGTACTTC
TRBJ2-7,TRBV18,TRBD1,.,CASSSGQGLENEQYF,TGTGCCAGCTCATCCGGACAGGGGCTGGAAAACGAGCAGTACTTC
TRBJ2-1,TRBV30,TRBD2,.,CAWKREGGQFF,TGTGCCTGGAAGAGGGAGGGTGGGCAGTTCTTC
TRBJ1-2,TRBV19,TRBD1,.,CASSTQDRGLSGYTF,TGTGCCAGTAGTACGCAGGACAGGGGGCTCTCTGGCTACACCTTC
TRBJ2-2,TRBV28,.,.,CASSFHGAGTGELFF,TGTGCCAGCAGTTTTCATGGGGCGGGCACCGGGGAGCTGTTTTTT